The clone carrying this T cell receptor (beta chain) was counted only a few times. No antigen is known for it. V lost 3 bases and J 2 bases, leaving 8 bases between the germline ends. Looked up from germline, CDR1 is MDHEN and CDR2 is SYDVKM. This CDR3 is built from 14 residues. These data originate in a study of cytomegalovirus exposure and HLA in healthy donors. Study findings and constraints: Highly shared variants forming one cluster were likely a sequencing artifact. An analysis done earlier found most TCR beta V segments productive about 90% or about 30% of the time. In a later analysis, TCR beta V- and J-gene trimming showed a link to a missense DCLRE1C variant.

PCR involved 60 Vbeta and 13 Jbeta primers. The method was immunoSEQ multiplex PCR; TCRdb's version includes in-frame clones alone and lacks a portion of them. In the table there are approximately 82,000 clones, 74% of which are singletons. The source is a woman aged 50 to 60 in good health and CMV-seropositive. Sequencing was performed on PBMCs. The chain recombines TRBV28 with TRBJ1-5; D is possibly TRBD1 (5 bases). The CDR3 reads CASSLVRGNQPQHF. The CDR3 nucleotides read TGTGCCAGCAGTTTGGTCAGGGGCAATCAGCCCCAGCATTTT.